Shown below are 2 T cell receptor beta chains from a single sample sequenced in a study of blood T cell repertoires in COVID-19 (dated by TCRdb to about 2020). The library was obtained by the immunoSEQ multiplex PCR assay. TCRdb took this table from immuneACCESS and kept in-frame rearrangements with V and J called. Such tables lack part of the clones; where checked against another copy, unresolved V genes explain under half of the gap, and the rest is unexplained. Counted in this sample were about 280,000 clones; more than 85% of them appeared once. The top ten clones comprise roughly 5.1% of the sample. Material for sequencing was peripheral blood. The origin of the receptors is a middle-aged man with acute or convalescent COVID-19.

This chain joins TRBV28 and TRBJ1-5; D perhaps matches TRBD1 (5 bases). The CDR3 is 14 residues long. From germline, CDR1 is MDHEN and CDR2 SYDVKM. V shed 6 bases and J shed 5 bases, with 14 bases lying between them. CDR3 in amino acids: CASSPVQGYQPQHF. In DNA, the CDR3 is TGTGCCAGCAGCCCCGTGCAGGGTTATCAGCCCCAGCATTTT.

The V gene is TRBV18, the J gene TRBJ2-1; 7 bases line up with TRBD1. Germline-derived CDR1 and CDR2 are KGHSH and LQKENI. The CDR3 runs to 16 residues. After removal of 1 base from V and 4 bases from J, the junction contained 7 bases not matched to a gene. CDR3 in DNA: TGTGCCAGCTCACCACTCAAGGGGGCAAGTTACAATGAGCAGTTCTTC. This codes for CASSPLKGASYNEQFF.